Each of the 5 T cell receptor beta chains below was sequenced from the same sample in a study of Tregs in tolerant kidney transplant recipients. TCRdb's table, derived via immunoSEQ multiplex PCR, lists solely in-frame clones and lacks some. The data contain 110,000 or so clones, roughly 93% of them singletons. Sequenced sample: CD4+ T cells from blood. The receptors derive from a human donor in good health.

This clone was recorded only once. This chain connects TRBV25-1 to TRBJ1-2; tentative D call: TRBD1 (6 bases). Trimming removed 7 bases at V and 5 bases at J, with 11 bases between. Per germline, CDR1 MGHDK and CDR2 SYGVNS. The CDR3 sequence is 12 residues long. The DNA for the CDR3 is TGTGCCAGCAAGGACAGCCTATATGGCTACACCTTC. Translation gives CASKDSLYGYTF.

This sequence joins TRBV15 and TRBJ2-7, with D perhaps being TRBD1 or TRBD2 (6 bases each). Deletions cut 0 bases from V and 5 bases from J, with 14 bases between. The CDR3 sequence is 15 residues long. Per germline, CDR1 LNHNV and CDR2 YYDKDF (reference sequence). The CDR3: CATSRDYGGQNEQYF. The CDR3 bases are TGTGCCACCAGCAGAGATTATGGGGGGCAGAACGAGCAGTACTTC.

This chain links TRBV4-2 with TRBJ1-3, with D hard to call. Germline CDR1 reads LGHNA; CDR2 reads YNFKEQ. The CDR3 covers 18 residues. V was trimmed by 0 bases and J by 0 bases, leaving 15 bases between them. The CDR3 DNA reads TGTGCCAGCAGCCAAGATTGGGGAGGGCACTTCTCTGGAAACACCATATATTTT. Translating gives CASSQDWGGHFSGNTIYF.

The chain combines TRBV11-3 with TRBJ2-1; no reliable D call. Per the germline V gene, CDR1 is SGHNT and CDR2 is YENEEA. The CDR3 has 15 amino acids. V lost 0 bases, J lost 4 bases, and 10 bases lay in between. The CDR3 sequence: CASSLDPTRYNEQFF. DNA of the CDR3: TGTGCCAGCAGCTTAGACCCTACCCGATACAATGAGCAGTTCTTC.

This rearrangement joins TRBV4-1 to TRBJ2-7, with 7 bases identical to TRBD1. The trim removed 4 bases at V and 6 bases at J, leaving 12 bases unmatched. CDR3 length: 15 residues. Germline CDR1 and CDR2: MGHRA and YSYEKL. CDR3 DNA: TGCGCCAGCAGCCCCACCGACAGGGAAGTACGCGAGCAGTACTTC. Translated: CASSPTDREVREQYF.